These 25 T cell receptor beta chains were all obtained from the same sample, sequenced in a study of Tregs in tolerant kidney transplant recipients. Recipients received nonmyeloablative bone marrow transplants from related graft donors, with transient mixed chimerism. Assay used: immunoSEQ multiplex PCR; TCRdb lists only in-frame clones, some missing. Of about 81,000 clones in the sample, 75% to 95% are singletons; the top ten hold roughly 1.4%. Material: CD4+ T cells from blood (PBMCs), obtained 24 months after the transplant. The receptors here all came from a human patient who received a combined kidney and bone marrow transplant. The graft donor may have contributed some T cells.

This chain uses TRBV4-3 with TRBJ1-2; D unclear. CDR1 is LGHNA and CDR2 is YSLEER in the germline V gene. Trimming removed 0 bases from V and 2 bases from J, with 7 bases in between. The CDR3 covers 14 residues. The CDR3 DNA reads as TGCGCCAGCAGCCAAGAGCCGAGGAACTATGGCTACACCTTC. Protein sequence: CASSQEPRNYGYTF.

V gene TRBV15 combines with J gene TRBJ2-5, with 12 bases aligning to TRBD1. The trim removed 3 bases at V and 5 bases at J, leaving 4 bases unmatched. CDR1 and CDR2 from the germline V gene are LNHNV and YYDKDF (reference sequence). The CDR3 is 15 amino acids. The CDR3 coding sequence is TGTGCCACCAGCAGGGGACAGGGGGCGCGGGAGACCCAGTACTTC. This encodes CATSRGQGARETQYF.

The chain combines TRBV6-1 with TRBJ1-2, with TRBD1 as a possible D gene (6 bases). The V end was cut by 4 bases, the J end by 4 bases, with 10 bases between. CDR1 and CDR2 from the germline V gene are MNHNS and SASEGT. The CDR3 length is 13 residues. CDR3 residues: CASSGTGFYGYTF. The CDR3, as DNA: TGTGCCAGCAGTGGTACAGGGTTCTATGGCTACACCTTC.

The V and J genes are TRBV7-2 and TRBJ1-3, with D maybe TRBD1 (5 bases). There are 15 residues in the CDR3. Germline CDR1 is SGHTA and CDR2 is FQGNSA. V was cut by 3 bases and J by 4 bases, with 13 bases left in between. CDR3 DNA sequence: TGTGCCAGCAGCTTCGGAGGGGTCGGGGGAAACACCATATATTTT. Translation gives CASSFGGVGGNTIYF. The full variable domain, in which reference TRBV7-2 and TRBJ1-3 provide the parts outside the CDR3, is GAGVSQSPSNKVTEKGKDVELRCDPISGHTALYWYRQSLGQGLEFLIYFQGNSAPDKSGLPSDRFSAERTGGSVSTLTIQRTQQEDSAVYLCASSFGGVGGNTIYFGEGSWLTVV.

This clone occurred once. This chain uses TRBV7-3 with TRBJ2-2; TRBD2 matches at 8 bases. V lost 1 base and J lost 4; bases outside the gene matches: 8. Germline V lookup: CDR1 SGHTA, CDR2 FQGTGA. The CDR3 runs 17 residues. CDR3 loop: CASSLNAAGAGTGELFF. The CDR3 DNA sequence: TGTGCCAGCAGCTTAAATGCAGCGGGGGCGGGCACCGGGGAGCTGTTTTTT. The full variable domain, its missing parts supplied by reference TRBV7-3 and TRBJ2-2, is GAGVSQTPSNKVTEKGKYVELRCDPISGHTALYWYRQSLGQGPEFLIYFQGTGAADDSGLPNDRFFAVRPEGSVSTLKIQRTERGDSAVYLCASSLNAAGAGTGELFFGEGSRLTVL.

The chain couples TRBV29-1 to TRBJ1-2; 7 bases fit TRBD1. CDR1 is SQVTM and CDR2 is ANQGSEA in the germline V gene. V gave up 0 bases and J gave up 7 bases; unmatched junction bases: 5. The CDR3 length is 13 residues. In nucleotides, the CDR3 is TGCAGCGTTGAAGATGTACAGGGGAGTGGCTACACCTTC. Translated: CSVEDVQGSGYTF.

The chain carries TRBV21-1 and TRBJ2-7; the table calls TRBD2, which could not be checked here. TRBV21-1 is noted as a pseudogene. CDR3 length: 17 residues. Here the CDR3 DNA reads TGTGCCAGCAGCAAAGCGCTTTTGTGGGAGAGCTCCTACGAGCAGTACTTC. Encoded protein: CASSKALLWESSYEQYF.

Details on this clone: A read error may produce the germline difference seen at one junction end. The V gene is TRBV15, the J gene TRBJ1-4, with D tentatively TRBD1 (5 bases). CDR1 is LNHNV and CDR2 is YYDKDF in the germline V gene (reference sequence). This CDR3 has 15 amino acids. CDR3 residues: CATSGDRQTNEKLFF. In DNA, the CDR3 is TGTGCCACCAGCGGAGACAGACAGACTAATGAAAAACTGTTTTTT.

This chain links TRBV5-1 with TRBJ2-5; 7 positions match TRBD1. The V gene's germline CDR1 is SGHRS and CDR2 YFSETQ. The CDR3 loop spans 17 amino acids. The V and J ends lost 4 bases and 1 base, in that order; junction bases with no gene match: 13. CDR3 sequence reads: CASSPTFGRDSQETQYF. CDR3 nucleotide sequence: TGCGCCAGCAGCCCCACCTTTGGACGGGACAGCCAAGAGACCCAGTACTTC. The full variable domain, completed using reference TRBV5-1 and TRBJ2-5, is KAGVTQTPRYLIKTRGQQVTLSCSPISGHRSVSWYQQTPGQGLQFLFEYFSETQRNKGNFPGRFSGRQFSNSRSEMNVSTLELGDSALYLCASSPTFGRDSQETQYFGPGTRLLVL.

This chain connects TRBV6-5 to TRBJ2-1, with a possible D match to TRBD2 (5 bases). CDR3 length: 14 residues. V was shortened by 6 bases and J by 7 bases, with 16 bases between the two germline ends. CDR1 MNHEY and CDR2 SVGAGI come from the germline V gene. In nucleotides, the CDR3 is TGTGCCAGCAGGGCCTTTTACGGGGAGAATGAGCAGTTCTTC. As protein: CASRAFYGENEQFF.

The chain employs TRBV13 and TRBJ2-5; 7 bases match TRBD2. The length of the CDR3 is 15 residues. The germline gives CDR1 PRHDT, CDR2 FYEKMQ (reference sequence). The V gene end was trimmed by 1 base and the J gene end by 4 bases; junction bases not matched to a gene: 6. CDR3 loop: CASSLAGGPGETQYF. Here the CDR3 DNA reads TGTGCCAGCAGCTTAGCGGGGGGACCGGGAGAGACCCAGTACTTC.

Only a few counts were recorded for this clone. The chain joins TRBV5-1 to TRBJ1-4; D unresolved. Germline V gives CDR1 SGHRS, CDR2 YFSETQ. The CDR3 is 16 amino acids. Between the trimmed V and J ends, which lost 2 bases and 4 bases, there was a span of 15 bases. CDR3 DNA: TGCGCCAGCAGCTTTAACCCGACGGACTTTAATGAAAAACTGTTTTTT. Protein sequence: CASSFNPTDFNEKLFF.

This chain joins TRBV7-2 and TRBJ1-3; D unresolved. The CDR3 is made up of 14 amino acids. V was cut by 0 bases and J by 0 bases, with 3 bases left in between. Germline assignment: CDR1 SGHTA and CDR2 FQGNSA. CDR3 residues: CASSLAYSGNTIYF. The CDR3 DNA reads as TGTGCCAGCAGCTTAGCGTACTCTGGAAACACCATATATTTT.

CDR3 protein: CASNSPGQGALAQYF. The CDR3 bases are TGTGCCAGCAACTCCCCGGGACAGGGGGCGCTTGCGCAGTATTTT. The rearrangement uses TRBV2 and TRBJ2-3, with 12 bases identical to TRBD1. The CDR3 is 15 amino acids. J gave up 10 bases and V 7 bases, and 12 bases lay outside the gene matches. The germline V gene encodes CDR1 SNHLY and CDR2 FYNNEI.

The chain is built from TRBV11-2 and TRBJ1-5, with 8 bases aligning to TRBD1. Trimming cost V 2 bases and J 5 bases; bases outside gene matches: 2. CDR1 and CDR2 (germline): SGHAT, FQNNGV. The CDR3 is 14 residues long. CDR3 sequence reads: CASSLSTGDQPQHF. DNA of the CDR3: TGTGCCAGCAGCTTATCGACAGGGGATCAGCCCCAGCATTTT. The variable domain in full, completed from reference TRBV11-2 and TRBJ1-5, reads EAGVAQSPRYKIIEKRQSVAFWCNPISGHATLYWYQQILGQGPKLLIQFQNNGVVDDSQLPKDRFSAERLKGVDSTLKIQPAKLEDSAVYLCASSLSTGDQPQHFGDGTRLSIL.

The chain joins TRBV6-8 to TRBJ2-1; TRBD2 matches at 11 bases. The trim removed 4 bases at V and 9 bases at J, leaving 11 bases unmatched. The CDR3 contains 16 residues. Germline V gene data show CDR1 as MNHGY and CDR2 as SAAAGT. The CDR3 nucleotides are TGTGCCAGCAGTTTAGCGGGAGGGCCTGTGCGTGGTGAGCAGTTCTTC. As protein: CASSLAGGPVRGEQFF.

The gene calls are TRBV5-4 and TRBJ2-6; 7 bases align to TRBD2. The CDR3 has 15 amino acids. The V gene end was trimmed by 4 bases and the J gene end by 2 bases; junction bases not matched to a gene: 3. Germline V CDR1 and CDR2: SGHNT, YYREEE (reference sequence). The CDR3 coding sequence is TGTGCCAGCAGCCCGGGAGGTACTGGGGCCAACGTCCTGACTTTC. The encoded protein is CASSPGGTGANVLTF.

The chain employs TRBV19 and TRBJ2-7, with a possible D match to TRBD1 (5 bases). Trimming cost V 6 bases and J 4 bases, with 19 bases left between them. The CDR3 spans 15 residues. CDR1 is LNHDA and CDR2 is SQIVND in the germline V gene (reference sequence). CDR3 nucleotides: TGTGCCAGTAGACCCTCCACAGGTCCCGCGTACGAGCAGTACTTC. Amino acids: CASRPSTGPAYEQYF.

This clone was picked up one time. The chain uses TRBV7-9 and TRBJ2-1, with 7 bases matching TRBD2. The CDR3 runs 15 residues. The J segment lost 5 bases and the V segment lost 5 bases, leaving 9 bases of the junction unmatched. Germline V gene data show CDR1 as SEHNR and CDR2 as FQNEAQ (reference sequence). In nucleotides, the CDR3 is TGTGCCAGCAGCCCCAGGGCGGGAGCCAACAATGAGCAGTTCTTC. Translated: CASSPRAGANNEQFF.

The chain uses TRBV23-1 and TRBJ2-7; D unclear. TRBV23-1 is marked as an open reading frame, function uncertain. The CDR3 consists of 18 residues. Trimming stripped 2 bases from V and 1 base from J, with 21 bases between. The CDR3 DNA follows: TGCGCCAGCAGTCAAAACGGCCTCCCGGAGAGGAGATCCTACGAGCAGTACTTC. This gives the protein CASSQNGLPERRSYEQYF.

The chain couples TRBV5-1 to TRBJ2-3; 8 bases fit TRBD2. The J segment lost 2 bases and the V segment lost 3 bases, leaving 5 bases of the junction unmatched. CDR1 SGHRS and CDR2 YFSETQ come from the germline V gene. The CDR3 covers 15 residues. This CDR3 reads CASSSLSGTTDTQYF. The CDR3 DNA reads as TGCGCCAGCAGCTCCCTTAGCGGGACCACAGATACGCAGTATTTT.

The V call is TRBV9, the J call TRBJ2-5, with D possibly being TRBD1 (6 bases). Per germline, CDR1 SGDLS and CDR2 YYNGEE. This CDR3 comprises 16 residues. Trimming pared 1 base from V and 0 bases from J, leaving 13 bases between. This chain's CDR3 is CASSVTQGTYQETQYF. CDR3 nucleotides: TGTGCCAGCAGCGTAACCCAGGGGACGTACCAAGAGACCCAGTACTTC.

This clone has only one observation. J is TRBJ2-7 and V is TRBV7-9; D unresolved. From germline, CDR1 is SEHNR and CDR2 FQNEAQ (reference sequence). The CDR3 sequence is 12 residues long. The V gene lost 4 bases and the J gene lost 4 bases, with 8 bases spanning the gap. The DNA of the CDR3 is TGTGCCAGCAGCTCCAGGTTGTACGAGCAGTACTTC. Residues: CASSSRLYEQYF.

This clone appeared a single time. The CDR3, as DNA: TGTGCCATCAGTGGGCTAGCGGGAAAAACCGGGGAGCTGTTTTTT. Residues: CAISGLAGKTGELFF. V and J are TRBV10-3 and TRBJ2-2; 9 nucleotides agree with TRBD2. The J segment lost 5 bases and the V segment lost 4 bases, leaving 5 bases of the junction unmatched. The germline CDR1 and CDR2 sequences are ENHRY and SYGVKD. The CDR3 runs 15 residues.

This clone was counted once. The chain employs TRBV7-2 and TRBJ2-1, with a weak D call TRBD2 (6 bases). The germline CDR1 and CDR2 sequences are SGHTA and FQGNSA. V lost 3 bases and J lost 12, with 12 bases in between. The CDR3 runs 12 residues. CDR3 DNA sequence: TGTGCCAGCAGCTTTAGCGGTGGGGTGCAGTTCTTC. Its translation: CASSFSGGVQFF.